This is a list of T cell receptor beta chains from one sample in a study of radiotherapy plus CTLA-4 blockade in lung cancer. Repertoires were generated with immunoSEQ multiplex PCR, while TCRdb's copy carries only in-frame clones and drops some. The sample consists of some 67,000 clones, roughly 76% of them appearing once. The specimen was peripheral blood, collected from a patient treated with radiotherapy plus ipilimumab. Every receptor here comes from a human donor with non-small cell lung cancer whose response to radiotherapy plus ipilimumab could not be evaluated. Some clones in this sample may be carry-over from other donors' samples. CDR3s include the opening cysteine and the closing phenylalanine or tryptophan. D genes are given only for firm matches. Only part of the rows carry a size: once, few, many, or a class if the clone is expanded.

d_call	j_call	clone_size	v_call	cdr3_nt	cdr3_aa
-	TRBJ2-5	-	TRBV6-1	TGTGCCAGCAGTCGGGGCCGGGAGCAGTACTTC	CASSRGREQYF
-	TRBJ1-4	-	TRBV29-1	TGCAGCGTTGGGGGGGGAGCAGGTGAAAAACTGTTTTTT	CSVGGGAGEKLFF
TRBD1	TRBJ1-2	-	TRBV7-8	TGTGCCAGCAGCTCGGACAGGGGAGGCTATGGCTACACCTTC	CASSSDRGGYGYTF
-	TRBJ1-1	-	TRBV19	TGTGCCAGTAGTGGCCGACGTGGGCTCACTGAAGCTTTCTTT	CASSGRRGLTEAFF
-	TRBJ1-3	-	TRBV7-2	TGTGCCAGCAGCTTAGGTCCAGGGTCTGGAAACACCATATATTTT	CASSLGPGSGNTIYF
-	TRBJ1-2	-	TRBV27	TGTGCCAGCAGTCTCCGGGACTCTAGACTTCCCACCTTC	CASSLRDSRLPTF
-	TRBJ2-2	-	TRBV6-5	TGTGCCAGCACTACCCCTCCCAACACCGGGGAGCTGTTTTTT	CASTTPPNTGELFF
-	TRBJ1-1	-	TRBV2	TGTGCCAGCAGTCTGGACAGCCTTACTGAAGCTTTCTTT	CASSLDSLTEAFF
TRBD1	TRBJ1-4	-	TRBV7-9	TGTGCCAGCACACGGGACAGGGGGGCTGAAAAACTGTTTTTT	CASTRDRGAEKLFF
-	TRBJ2-2	few	TRBV5-1	TGCGCCAGCAATAGACAGGACCCCAACACCGGGGAGCTGTTTTTT	CASNRQDPNTGELFF
TRBD1	TRBJ1-1	-	TRBV19	TGTGCCAGTAGCCACCCAAGAGGGGGCTTGCCTGAAGCTTTCTTT	CASSHPRGGLPEAFF
-	TRBJ2-3	-	TRBV11-2	TGTGCCAGCAGCAACCCCGCGCAGGTAGATACGCAGTATTTT	CASSNPAQVDTQYF
-	TRBJ2-7	-	TRBV6-5	TGTGCCAGCAGTTACTCTCGACAAGACTACGAGCAGTACTTC	CASSYSRQDYEQYF
TRBD1	TRBJ2-5	-	TRBV18	TGTGCCAGCTCACCCGGGACAGCCCAAGAGACCCAGTACTTC	CASSPGTAQETQYF
-	TRBJ2-5	-	TRBV5-1	TGCGCCAGCAGCCCGAATATACAGGGTCAAGAGACCCAGTACTTC	CASSPNIQGQETQYF
-	TRBJ1-6	-	TRBV6-5	TGTGCCAGCAGTTATGGAGATAATTCACCCCTCCACTTT	CASSYGDNSPLHF
TRBD2	TRBJ2-3	-	TRBV12-5	TGTGCTAGTGGTTCCGGGGGGTCCACAGATACGCAGTATTTT	CASGSGGSTDTQYF
TRBD1	TRBJ2-7	few	TRBV5-1	TGCGCCAGCAGCCGACAGCCACAGGGGTCCCCCTCCTACGAGCAGTACTTC	CASSRQPQGSPSYEQYF
-	TRBJ1-2	-	TRBV19	TGTGCCAGTAGCCCCGGGGGTTTTACGGGGTATGGCTACACCTTC	CASSPGGFTGYGYTF
-	TRBJ2-7	-	TRBV5-4	TGTGCCAGCAGCCGGAACACAGGGTCCGAATACGAGCAGTACTTC	CASSRNTGSEYEQYF
TRBD1	TRBJ1-3	-	TRBV9	TGTGCCAGCAGCGTCGGGACAGGCAACTCTGGAAACACCATATATTTT	CASSVGTGNSGNTIYF
-	TRBJ1-2	-	TRBV6-1	TGTGCCAGCAGTGGTCAGGGTGGGGATGGCTACACCTTC	CASSGQGGDGYTF
TRBD1	TRBJ2-1	-	TRBV6-6	TGTGCCAGCAGCCACTCCCGGGACAGGGGAAGGGAGCAGTTCTTC	CASSHSRDRGREQFF
-	TRBJ2-1	-	TRBV2	TGTGCCAGCACCTCGGCAGGGGCCCTCTCCTACAATGAGCAGTTCTTC	CASTSAGALSYNEQFF
-	TRBJ1-3	-	TRBV15	TGTGCCACCAGCAGAGACTGGCTAGGTCCCTCTGGAAACACCATATATTTT	CATSRDWLGPSGNTIYF
TRBD1	TRBJ2-7	-	TRBV6-1	TGTGCCAGCAGCCGGACAGGGGCGGACAACGAGCAGTACTTC	CASSRTGADNEQYF
TRBD1	TRBJ2-7	-	TRBV14	TGTGCCAGCAGCCATGGACAGGGGGTAACCTACGAGCAGTACTTC	CASSHGQGVTYEQYF
-	TRBJ2-1	-	TRBV4-3	TGCGCCAGCAGCTCGGTTCCGATGGCAATTGCAGGGAATGAGCAGTTCTTC	CASSSVPMAIAGNEQFF
-	TRBJ2-2	-	TRBV5-1	TGCGCCAGCAGCCCCGTAGCGAGGAACACCGGGGAGCTGTTTTTT	CASSPVARNTGELFF
-	TRBJ1-3	-	TRBV5-8	TGTGCCAGCAGCTTGGGGCAGGTCCTTTCATGGAACACCATATATTTT	CASSLGQVLSWNTIYF
-	TRBJ1-6	-	TRBV19	TGTGCCAGTAGTAGCAGGGGAATGGATAATTCACCCCTCCACTTT	CASSSRGMDNSPLHF
-	TRBJ1-2	-	TRBV28	TGTGCCAGCAGTTTAAGGCAGGTAACCGTCTATGGCTACACCTTC	CASSLRQVTVYGYTF